What follows are 19 T cell receptor beta chains derived from one specimen sequenced in a study of monozygotic twins with inflammatory bowel disease. One entry per CDR3 protein, without DNA, is what TCRdb gives after re-calling the 5' RACE reads. Recorded here are about 380,000 distinct CDR3 sequences; the top ten clones represent 2% to 3%. The sample comprised blood. The receptors were sampled from a human donor with ulcerative colitis or Crohn's disease, or a healthy co-twin of an affected twin (not recorded which).

The rearrangement joins TRBV12-3 or TRBV12-4 to TRBJ2-3; TCRdb picks TRBD2, but there is no DNA to check that call. This CDR3 spans 16 amino acids. CDR3 loop: CASSLMVGRGRDTQYF.

The J gene is TRBJ2-3, the V gene TRBV7-6; TCRdb picks TRBD1, but there is no DNA to check that call. This CDR3 is 16 amino acids long. Germline V gives CDR1 SGHVS, CDR2 FNYEAQ. The chain's CDR3 is CASSLAGGPGADTQYF.

V gene TRBV5-1 combines with J gene TRBJ1-4. In germline, CDR1 is SGHRS, CDR2 YFSETQ. The CDR3 spans 13 residues. CDR3 sequence reads: CASSDSPNEKLFF.

The CDR3 sequence: CASSQEDPGPPGDTIYF. The chain uses TRBV4-2 and TRBJ1-3; the D gene TCRdb calls, TRBD1, cannot be checked with no DNA. CDR1 is LGHNA, CDR2 YNFKEQ, per germline. The CDR3 covers 17 residues.

The rearrangement links TRBV4-1 to TRBJ2-2. The CDR3 totals 17 residues. Germline values: CDR1 MGHRA, CDR2 YSYEKL. The CDR3 reads CASSQDPNEVVTGELFF.

The rearrangement uses TRBV12-3 or TRBV12-4 and TRBJ2-7. The CDR3 has 12 residues. The CDR3: CASSLIVTHRYF.

The J gene is TRBJ2-1, the V gene TRBV27. Germline loops: CDR1 MNHEY, CDR2 SMNVEV (reference sequence). This CDR3 has 14 amino acids. The CDR3: CASSFAGAYNEQFF.

The chain uses TRBV5-1 and TRBJ2-7; TCRdb's D gene call, TRBD1, goes unchecked for lack of DNA. The length of the CDR3 is 15 residues. Per the germline V gene, CDR1 is SGHRS and CDR2 is YFSETQ. The CDR3 loop is CASSLWGRNTYEQNF.

The gene calls are TRBV6-1 and TRBJ2-4; TCRdb's D gene call, TRBD1, goes unchecked for lack of DNA. There are 16 residues in the CDR3. Germline V lookup: CDR1 MNHNS, CDR2 SASEGT. The chain's CDR3 is CASSKTGLIPKNIQYF.

The genes are TRBV28 and TRBJ2-3; checking the TCRdb D call of TRBD1 is not possible without DNA. The germline gives CDR1 MDHEN, CDR2 SYDVKM. This CDR3 contains 13 residues. The chain's CDR3 is CASSASGVDTQYF.

J is TRBJ2-3 and V is TRBV4-3; TCRdb's D call, TRBD1, is unchecked because there is no DNA. The CDR3 length is 15 residues. CDR1 is LGHNA and CDR2 is YSLEER in the germline V gene. This CDR3 reads CASNRDRGSADTQYF.

This rearrangement joins TRBV11-1 to TRBJ1-1. There are 16 residues in the CDR3. The germline V gene encodes CDR1 SGHAT and CDR2 FQDESV (reference sequence). CDR3: CAASAGHLGKNTEAFF.

This chain links TRBV27 with TRBJ2-1; TCRdb indicates TRBD1, and absent DNA this call remains unverified. Germline CDR1 is MNHEY and CDR2 is SMNVEV (reference sequence). This CDR3 has 13 amino acids. The CDR3 region is CASNFQGYNEQFF.

The CDR3 spells CASSFRGGSNQPQHF. The rearrangement uses TRBV12-3 or TRBV12-4 and TRBJ1-5; TCRdb selects TRBD1, and the lack of DNA leaves this call unchecked. The CDR3 sequence is 15 residues long.

The rearrangement joins TRBV5-1 to TRBJ2-1; absent DNA, TCRdb's TRBD1 call cannot be checked. The CDR3 runs 17 residues. CDR1 SGHRS and CDR2 YFSETQ come from the germline V gene. CDR3 in amino acids: CASSLALIQGAYNEQFF.

This rearrangement joins TRBV11-2 to TRBJ1-1; the TCRdb D gene call, TRBD1, has no DNA to confirm it. CDR1 and CDR2 (germline): SGHAT, FQNNGV. This CDR3 has 15 residues. CDR3: CASSPWGQSGTEAFF.

V and J are TRBV20-1 and TRBJ2-2; TCRdb's assignment of TRBD1 cannot be checked, as there is no DNA. Per the germline V gene, CDR1 is DFQATT and CDR2 is SNEGSKA (reference sequence). There are 17 residues in the CDR3. CDR3 residues: CSARDLLAGGNTGELFF.

CDR3: CASSLQRYNEQFF. The V call is TRBV7-3, the J call TRBJ2-1. Germline V gene sequence: CDR1 SGHTA, CDR2 FQGTGA. CDR3 length: 13 amino acids.

The chain is built from TRBV4-2 and TRBJ1-5; the TCRdb call, TRBD1, lacks DNA for checking. CDR3 length equals 15 residues. Per germline, CDR1 LGHNA and CDR2 YNFKEQ. The CDR3 region is CASSQSSGAGQPQHF.